Listed here is a single T cell receptor (beta chain). Its antigen is unknown. J was trimmed by 4 bases and V by 0 bases; bases with no gene match: 2. The CDR3 is made up of 14 amino acids. Germline V lookup: CDR1 SQVTM, CDR2 ANQGSEA. TCRdb used MiXCR to reprocess the 5' RACE reads, holding one entry per CDR3 protein. The sample lists around 340,000 distinct CDR3 sequences, roughly 21% occurring once. The record originates from a study of T-cell memory formation after mild COVID-19. Overall study context: TCR clusters were mostly confined to one donor each. The study's findings and limits: Cross-reactive memory apparently joined, as some responding clones appeared in pre-infection memory. Contracting clones from day 15 to 85 showed balanced CD4/CD8; later expanders favored CD4+.

The source of this sequence is an adult woman who had mild COVID-19 (a few samples of this study predate the infection). Cell type and time point are not known. The specimen sequenced was PBMCs or a T cell subset sorted from them (not recorded which). The chain combines TRBV29-1 with TRBJ2-5; 10 nucleotides agree with TRBD1. The CDR3 region is CSVEEWTGGETQYF. For the CDR3, the DNA is TGCAGCGTTGAAGAGTGGACAGGGGGAGAGACCCAGTACTTC.